The rows below give T cell receptor beta chains drawn from one sample of a study of T cells in Graves' hyperthyroidism and ophthalmopathy. TCRdb analysed the multiplex PCR reads with MiXCR anew, one entry per CDR3 protein. The sample has about 480,000 distinct CDR3 sequences, around a quarter seen once. Material for sequencing was blood. Receptors originate from a woman between 25 and 40 years old with Graves' ophthalmopathy. CDR3s include the opening cysteine and the closing phenylalanine or tryptophan. D genes are given only for firm matches. Where a row states a size, it is once, few, many or the class of an expanded clone; other rows omit it.

clone_size	v_call	j_call	d_call	cdr3_length	cdr3_nt	cdr3_aa
-	TRBV20-1	TRBJ1-5	-	14	TGCAGTGCTAGAGACCAGGAAAGCAATCAGCCCCAGCATTTT	CSARDQESNQPQHF
many	TRBV12-3/TRBV12-4	TRBJ1-5	-	12	TGTGCCAGCACAGGAGACAATCAGCCCCAGCATTTT	CASTGDNQPQHF
many	TRBV19	TRBJ1-3	-	17	TGTGCCAGTAGTATTCTCGGACCGGCACCCCCTGGAAACACCATATATTTT	CASSILGPAPPGNTIYF
many	TRBV4-1	TRBJ1-2	-	15	TGCGCCAGCAGCCGGTTGGGATTAAGCGGCTATGGCTACACCTTC	CASSRLGLSGYGYTF
many	TRBV28	TRBJ1-2	-	17	TGTGCCAGCAGTTCCCATACTTTGGACCGGGCTAACTATGGCTACACCTTC	CASSSHTLDRANYGYTF
many	TRBV2	TRBJ2-7	-	13	TGTGCCAGCAGTGGAGACAATTCCTACGAGCAGTACTTC	CASSGDNSYEQYF
many	TRBV5-1	TRBJ1-1	-	13	TGCGCCAGCAGTGGAGTCATGAACACTGAAGCTTTCTTT	CASSGVMNTEAFF
few	TRBV12-3/TRBV12-4	TRBJ2-7	-	15	TGTGCCAGCAACCAGAACCGGGACCGAAGGCACGAGCAGTACTTC	CASNQNRDRRHEQYF
few	TRBV15	TRBJ1-1	-	16	TGTGCCACCAGCAGAGATTCGGGGGGCGGTGGCACTGAAGCTTTCTTT	CATSRDSGGGGTEAFF
few	TRBV12-3/TRBV12-4	TRBJ1-5	-	17	TGTGCCAGCAGTTTAGAGGGTAGGGTACGACCCAATCAGCCCCAGCATTTT	CASSLEGRVRPNQPQHF
many	TRBV6-5	TRBJ1-1	TRBD1	16	TGTGCCAGCAGTTACCCGGCCCAGGGGGGGAACACTGAAGCTTTCTTT	CASSYPAQGGNTEAFF
-	TRBV27	TRBJ1-2	-	14	TGTGCCAGCAGTTTATCGGCGGGGATAGGGGGCTACACCTTC	CASSLSAGIGGYTF
many	TRBV6-5	TRBJ2-2	-	16	TGTGCCAGCAGTTACTCGACAGGCCAGAACACCGGGGAGCTGTTTTTT	CASSYSTGQNTGELFF
-	TRBV27	TRBJ1-6	-	14	TGTGCCAGCAGTTATACAGGGACAACCATAGCACTCCACTTT	CASSYTGTTIALHF
many	TRBV3-1	TRBJ1-2	-	13	TGTGCCAGCAGCCGAGCAACTAACTATGGCTACACCTTC	CASSRATNYGYTF
many	TRBV7-9	TRBJ1-5	-	14	TGTGCCAGCAGCATGACAGATAGCAATCAGCCCCAGCATTTT	CASSMTDSNQPQHF
many	TRBV13	TRBJ1-2	TRBD1	13	TGTGCCAGCAGCTTAGAGACAGGGGTCGGCTACACCTTC	CASSLETGVGYTF
many	TRBV6-4	TRBJ1-2	TRBD1	18	TGTGCCAGCAGTGACCCTGGACAGGGTCCCTATAAAAACTATGGCTACACCTTC	CASSDPGQGPYKNYGYTF
many	TRBV19	TRBJ1-5	TRBD1	14	TGTGCCAGTGCTCCTCAGGGGGCCGGGCAGCCCCAGCATTTT	CASAPQGAGQPQHF
-	TRBV10-1	TRBJ2-2	-	14	TGCGCCAGCAGTGAAGGACAGAACACCGGGGAGCTGTGTTTT	CASSEGQNTGELCF
many	TRBV7-6	TRBJ1-2	-	16	TGTGCCAGCAGCCCATTAGAGGCGACAGATAACTATGGCTACACCTTC	CASSPLEATDNYGYTF
many	TRBV6-1	TRBJ1-2	-	14	TGTGCCAGCAGTCGCCTGGACGGGTCCTATGGCTACACCTTC	CASSRLDGSYGYTF
few	TRBV11-2	TRBJ1-1	TRBD1	15	TGTGCCAGCAGCTTAGCCGGAGGGGGCGGATTTGGAGCTTTCTTT	CASSLAGGGGFGAFF
-	TRBV7-2	TRBJ2-5	-	13	TGTGCCAGCAGCTTAAATGGGGTTGAGACCCAGTACTTC	CASSLNGVETQYF
many	TRBV7-9	TRBJ2-7	TRBD2	14	TGTGCCAGCAGCTTAAGTCTAGCGGGTTACGAGCAGTACTTC	CASSLSLAGYEQYF
many	TRBV11-2	TRBJ2-5	-	12	TGTGCCAGCAGCGCCAACCAAGAGACCCAGTACTTC	CASSANQETQYF
many	TRBV27	TRBJ2-7	-	14	TGTGCCAGCAGTTCCGGGGACAACTCCTACGAGCAGTACTTC	CASSSGDNSYEQYF
many	TRBV7-8	TRBJ2-7	-	14	TGTGCCAGCAGCTTATCTACACCTTCCTACGAGCAGTACTTC	CASSLSTPSYEQYF
-	TRBV6-1	TRBJ1-1	-	11	TGTGCCAGCATCCACGACGGTGATGCTTTCTTT	CASIHDGDAFF
many	TRBV28	TRBJ2-2	TRBD1	17	TGTGCCAGCACTAAACTATCGGACAGGGTTCGCACCGGGGAGCTGTTTTTT	CASTKLSDRVRTGELFF
once	TRBV6-1	TRBJ1-5	-	16	TGTGCCAGCAGTGAACAGGTATTACTGCGCAATCAGCCCCAGCATTTT	CASSEQVLLRNQPQHF
-	TRBV7-6	TRBJ2-5	-	15	TGTGCCAGCAGCCTTATGACCTACCAGTGGGAGACCCAGTACTTC	CASSLMTYQWETQYF
many	TRBV4-1	TRBJ1-2	-	16	TGCGCCAGCAGCCAAGGAGATGGCAGACATAACTATGGCTACACCTTC	CASSQGDGRHNYGYTF
many	TRBV20-1	TRBJ1-1	TRBD1	14	TGCAGTGCTGGGGACAGGGGACTTGGTAGTGAAGCTTTCTTT	CSAGDRGLGSEAFF
-	TRBV24-1	TRBJ1-2	TRBD1	14	TGTGCCACCAGTGACAAGACAGGGGGCTATGGCTACACCTTC	CATSDKTGGYGYTF
-	TRBV7-8	TRBJ2-5	-	15	TGCGCCAGCAGCCGGGCTGCGGACAGCCAAGAGACCCAGTACTTC	CASSRAADSQETQYF
many	TRBV27	TRBJ1-2	TRBD1	15	TGTGCCAGCAGTTTAGGGACAGGCGGGCTCTATGGCTACACCTTC	CASSLGTGGLYGYTF
many	TRBV6-1	TRBJ1-1	-	14	TGTGCCAGCAGTCCCCATTCAGCTAACACTGAAGCTTTCTTT	CASSPHSANTEAFF
many	TRBV30	TRBJ2-7	TRBD1	14	TGTGCCTGGAAGACAGGGACAGCCTCCTACGAGCAGTACTTC	CAWKTGTASYEQYF
few	TRBV18	TRBJ1-2	-	14	TGTGCCAGCTCACCACCTTATCTGCCTTATGGCTACACCTTC	CASSPPYLPYGYTF
-	TRBV6-2/TRBV6-3	TRBJ1-1	-	16	TGTGCCAGCAGTCCCTCTGGAGGGGTGACGAACACTGAAGCTTTCTTT	CASSPSGGVTNTEAFF
many	TRBV20-1	TRBJ1-5	-	14	TGCAGTGCTATCAGAGGGGGTAGCAATCAGCCCCAGCATTTT	CSAIRGGSNQPQHF
many	TRBV2	TRBJ2-7	-	12	TGTGCCAGCAGCGATAGAATGGCCGAGCAGTACTTC	CASSDRMAEQYF
medium-sized	TRBV20-1	TRBJ1-1	TRBD1	12	TGCAGTGCTGGGACAGGGGGCACTGAAGCTTTCTTT	CSAGTGGTEAFF
many	TRBV7-2	TRBJ1-5	-	13	TGTGCCAGCAGCTTTTACATAAATCAGCCCCAGCATTTT	CASSFYINQPQHF
many	TRBV30	TRBJ2-7	-	13	TGTGCCTGGACGGGAAGTGACGGCTACGAGCAGTACTTC	CAWTGSDGYEQYF
many	TRBV2	TRBJ2-2	-	14	TGTGCCAGCACCCAAGAGCGGGTACCCGGGGAGCTGTTTTTT	CASTQERVPGELFF
-	TRBV12-3/TRBV12-4	TRBJ1-2	-	15	TGTGCCAGCAGCCCCCAGGACGGGAGGAGCTATGGCTACACCTTC	CASSPQDGRSYGYTF